Listed below are T cell receptor beta chains from one sample, sequenced in a study of cytomegalovirus exposure and HLA in healthy donors. The assay was immunoSEQ multiplex PCR, and TCRdb's table has in-frame clones only and misses some. The repertoire holds more than 130,000 clones, with 60% to 85% as singletons. The specimen was PBMCs. The receptors stem from a male donor in good health and CMV-seronegative. Both conserved end residues are part of each CDR3.

cdr3_length j_call v_call cdr3_aa
19 TRBJ1-1 TRBV13 CASSSQQDLTGSRDTEAFF
14 TRBJ2-7 TRBV6-5 CASMKSGGAYEQYF
16 TRBJ1-2 TRBV7-9 CASSLVDRGPVYGYTF
14 TRBJ1-1 TRBV19 CASSMAPADTEAFF
16 TRBJ2-7 TRBV19 CASSRTGWVGIYEQYF
14 TRBJ2-2 TRBV30 CAWTRDRGIGELFF
17 TRBJ1-5 TRBV21-1 CASIQQGSPDSNQPQHF
16 TRBJ2-2 TRBV18 CASSPGRGKNTGELFF
14 TRBJ2-5 TRBV19 CASSIREGRETQYF
13 TRBJ1-2 TRBV30 CAWTLGQNYGYTF
13 TRBJ1-2 TRBV6-5 CASSADRVYGYTF
16 TRBJ2-1 TRBV4-1 CASRHLIQSSYNEQFF
15 NA TRBV6-5 CASSERWDTRYEQYF
16 TRBJ2-2 TRBV9 CASSVQQGPAAGELFF
14 TRBJ1-4 TRBV28 CATRQTGTNEKLFF
14 TRBJ1-6 TRBV12-5 CASALTGGHSPLHF
14 TRBJ1-6 TRBV5-1 CASSLQGSDSPLHF
13 TRBJ2-1 TRBV9 CASSARGGNEQFF
15 TRBJ1-1 TRBV7-9 CASSSTGTGVTEAFF
15 TRBJ1-4 TRBV9 CASSPETVANEKLFF
13 TRBJ1-1 TRBV7-7 CASSLWANTEAFF
14 TRBJ1-2 TRBV5-1 CASSLDPVNYGYTF
14 TRBJ2-7 TRBV9 CASSVDQGAYEQYF
13 TRBJ1-2 TRBV29-1 CSVSDRINYGYTF
15 TRBJ2-5 TRBV7-6 CASSSRQGAWETQYF
16 TRBJ1-3 TRBV7-9 CASSLGEQEQGNTIYF
15 TRBJ1-2 TRBV11-1 CASSPRDRAYYGYTF
17 TRBJ2-1 TRBV5-1 CASRVYRGESSYNEQFF
18 TRBJ2-5 TRBV29-1 CSVPGGRRTGGGQETQYF
15 TRBJ1-1 TRBV7-9 CASSLPTGGATEAFF
14 TRBJ2-2 TRBV6-6 CASRLLQITGELFF
11 TRBJ2-7 TRBV20-1 CSARTTYEQYF
16 TRBJ2-3 TRBV7-6 CASSLGPAGDLGSQYF
14 TRBJ2-7 TRBV5-1 CASSPGTGGNEQYF
13 TRBJ1-2 TRBV5-1 CASSLQGAHGYTF
14 TRBJ1-2 TRBV11-2 CASSLGPGGDGYTF
15 TRBJ2-7 TRBV11-3 CASSLGQDNSYEQYF
14 TRBJ1-1 TRBV5-6 CASSPPSGDTEAFF
12 TRBJ2-7 TRBV6-5 CASSYSGREQYF
15 TRBJ1-1 TRBV30 CAWSVWYGGEAEAFF
15 TRBJ2-1 TRBV5-1 CASSLRGRAVDEQFF
14 TRBJ2-7 TRBV30 CAWGLWGTTYEQYF
13 TRBJ2-1 TRBV18 CASSPPPDNEQFF
14 TRBJ2-7 TRBV10-1 CASSEHQGAYEQYF
15 TRBJ1-1 TRBV29-1 CSVDGGPGENTEAFF
20 TRBJ1-5 TRBV11-3 CASSLDGGRAFPYSNQPQHF
17 TRBJ2-5 TRBV19 CARGTKWRARSKETQYF
16 TRBJ2-1 TRBV12-5 CASGPPTSLSYNEQFF